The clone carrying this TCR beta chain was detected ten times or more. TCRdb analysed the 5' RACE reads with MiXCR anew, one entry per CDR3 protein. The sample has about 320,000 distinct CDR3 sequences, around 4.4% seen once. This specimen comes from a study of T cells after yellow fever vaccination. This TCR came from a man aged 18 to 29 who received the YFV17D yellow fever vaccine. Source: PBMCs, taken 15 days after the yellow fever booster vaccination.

The CDR3 loop is CASSFNSGETQYF. CDR3 DNA sequence: TGTGCCAGCAGCTTTAACTCGGGGGAGACCCAGTACTTC. The V gene is TRBV7-2, the J gene TRBJ2-5, with a possible D match to TRBD2 (5 bases). V shed 3 bases and J shed 5 bases, with 10 bases lying between them. Germline V gene sequence: CDR1 SGHTA, CDR2 FQGNSA. CDR3 size: 13 residues.